The entry that follows covers one T cell receptor (beta chain) sequence. The antigen is undetermined. The data were taken from a study of neoadjuvant anti-PD-1 for oral cavity cancer. CDR1 ENHRY and CDR2 SYGVKD come from the germline V gene. This CDR3 region has 15 residues. The germline V and J ends were trimmed by 2 bases and 1 base, with 8 bases remaining between them. Sequencing used immunoSEQ multiplex PCR; TCRdb keeps in-frame clones, though not all of them. Of approximately 83,000 clones detected, roughly four fifths appear once; the ten largest clones hold 2.5% to 3.5%. Findings of the study overall: Pretreatment Treg/Th17 ratio correlated inversely with post-treatment tumor clonality.

V is TRBV10-3 and J is TRBJ2-2; perhaps TRBD2 as D (5 bases). This receptor was identified in a person aged 40-85 years with oral cavity squamous cell carcinoma. The specimen was PBMCs, collected before nivolumab (anti-PD-1) treatment. The CDR3, as DNA: TGTGCCATCAGTGAGGTGGGAGTGAACACCGGGGAGCTGTTTTTT. This encodes CAISEVGVNTGELFF.